The 25 T cell receptor beta chains reported below all come from one sample, sequenced in a study of OX40 agonist ivuxolimab in advanced cancers. Repertoires were generated with immunoSEQ multiplex PCR, while TCRdb's copy carries only in-frame clones and drops some. Here the sample spans about 55,000 clones, around nine tenths being singletons. The material was CD4+ or CD8+ T cells sorted from blood, obtained in a trial of the OX40 agonist ivuxolimab. The receptors derive from an adult with an advanced solid tumor such as melanoma, head and neck, liver or kidney cancer.

V gene TRBV5-8 combines with J gene TRBJ1-5, with 8 bases that match TRBD1. CDR3 length equals 15 residues. V was clipped by 4 bases and J by 4 bases; unmatched bases: 7. CDR1 and CDR2 from the germline V gene are SGHTS and YDEGEE. DNA for the CDR3: TGTGCCAGCAGCGCACTTACAGGGGGAAATCAGCCCCAGCATTTT. Amino acids: CASSALTGGNQPQHF. Using reference TRBV5-8 and TRBJ1-5 for the parts outside the CDR3, the full variable domain is EAGVTQSPTHLIKTRGQQATLRCSPISGHTSVYWYQQALGLGLQFLLWYDEGEERNRGNFPPRFSGRQFPNYSSELNVNALELEDSALYLCASSALTGGNQPQHFGDGTRLSIL.

V usage is TRBV9 and J usage is TRBJ2-1, with D perhaps TRBD2 (6 bases). V lost 3 bases, J lost 2 bases, and 12 bases lay in between. This CDR3 is built from 15 residues. CDR1 is SGDLS and CDR2 is YYNGEE in the germline V gene. In DNA, the CDR3 is TGTGCCAGCAGCGGCCCGGGAGTAGCCTACAATGAGCAGTTCTTC. This gives the protein CASSGPGVAYNEQFF.

This clone was recorded once. V usage is TRBV27 and J usage is TRBJ1-5; a weak D match, TRBD1 (6 bases). V dropped 6 bases and J dropped 1 base, with 13 bases sitting between them. The CDR3 is 15 amino acids. Germline V gene lookup returns CDR1 MNHEY and CDR2 SMNVEV (reference sequence). This chain's CDR3 is CASSSQGGSNQPQHF. CDR3 nucleotides: TGTGCCAGCAGCTCCCAAGGGGGAAGCAATCAGCCCCAGCATTTT.

The CDR3 spells CASSSWTSGELFF. CDR3 coding DNA: TGTGCCAGCAGCTCATGGACCTCTGGGGAGCTGTTTTTT. This chain joins TRBV7-3 and TRBJ2-2; D call uncertain. Per germline, CDR1 SGHTA and CDR2 FQGTGA. CDR3 length equals 13 residues. V was clipped by 4 bases and J by 8 bases, with 11 bases between them. The variable domain in full, with the rest retrieved from reference TRBV7-3 and TRBJ2-2, is GAGVSQTPSNKVTEKGKYVELRCDPISGHTALYWYRQSLGQGPEFLIYFQGTGAADDSGLPNDRFFAVRPEGSVSTLKIQRTERGDSAVYLCASSSWTSGELFFGEGSRLTVL.

This clone has only a few counts. Relative to the germline gene, one junction end is altered; a read error may explain this. The genes are TRBV7-7 and TRBJ1-5, with D possibly matching TRBD1 (6 bases). CDR3 length equals 16 residues. Germline assignment: CDR1 SSHAT and CDR2 FNYEAQ (reference sequence). CDR3 protein: CASSLEGGYSNQPQHF. The CDR3 DNA reads TGTGCTAGCAGCTTAGAGGGGGGATATAGCAATCAGCCCCAGCATTTT.

This clone has more than one count but fewer than ten. This chain connects TRBV10-3 to TRBJ2-7; D ambiguous. Looked up from germline, CDR1 is ENHRY and CDR2 is SYGVKD. The CDR3 loop spans 13 amino acids. Trimming took off 8 bases at V and 5 bases at J, with 16 bases between the two ends. The CDR3 DNA is TGTGCCATCTCCGGGCCGCAACGGCACGAGCAGTACTTC. It codes for CAISGPQRHEQYF.

The V gene is TRBV20-1, the J gene TRBJ1-2; 7 bases match TRBD1. Per the germline V gene, CDR1 is DFQATT and CDR2 is SNEGSKA (reference sequence). The CDR3 contains 11 residues. The V segment lost 5 bases and the J segment 8 bases; nucleotides outside the gene matches: 5. The CDR3 nucleotides read TGCAGTGCTCCGACAGGGAGAGGCTACACCTTC. Residues: CSAPTGRGYTF.

This chain uses TRBV19 with TRBJ2-5; 9 bases line up with TRBD1. The germline CDR1 and CDR2 sequences are LNHDA and SQIVND (reference sequence). The CDR3 extends over 16 amino acids. J was trimmed by 3 bases and V by 6 bases; bases with no gene match: 11. The CDR3 DNA reads TGTGCCAGTAGGGACCGGGACAGGGTGAGCAAAGAGACCCAGTACTTC. As protein: CASRDRDRVSKETQYF.

This clone occurred a few times. The chain joins TRBV20-1 to TRBJ1-1; D is perhaps TRBD1 (5 bases). CDR3 length: 11 residues. The germline V gene encodes CDR1 DFQATT and CDR2 SNEGSKA (reference sequence). The V end lost 5 bases, the J end lost 4 bases, and 8 bases lay between the germline ends. CDR3 nucleotides: TGCAGTGCTCGTGGGGGCACTGAAGCTTTCTTT. It is translated as CSARGGTEAFF.

The CDR3 spells CASRNLAGARYEQYF. Here the CDR3 DNA reads TGTGCCAGCAGAAATCTAGCGGGAGCTCGATACGAGCAGTACTTC. The chain joins TRBV2 to TRBJ2-7; TRBD2 aligns across 10 bases. Germline V gene lookup returns CDR1 SNHLY and CDR2 FYNNEI. Trimming at V came to 6 bases and at J to 4 bases, leaving 9 bases not matched to a gene. This CDR3 has 15 amino acids.

This clone was recorded only once. The chain employs TRBV4-2 and TRBJ2-7, with 7 bases aligning to TRBD2. The CDR3 covers 17 residues. Trimming at V came to 2 bases and at J to 6 bases, leaving 16 bases not matched to a gene. Germline CDR1 and CDR2: LGHNA and YNFKEQ. The CDR3 coding sequence is TGTGCCAGCAGCCAAAATCCTTGGGGGGGAGGGCCTTTCGAGCAGTACTTC. Its translation: CASSQNPWGGGPFEQYF.

The genes are TRBV19 and TRBJ2-3; D is ambiguous. This CDR3 has 13 residues. The V gene's germline CDR1 is LNHDA and CDR2 SQIVND (reference sequence). Trimming stripped 7 bases from V and 0 bases from J, with 8 bases between. In DNA form, the CDR3 reads TGTGCCAGTAAGAAGGCTAGCACAGATACGCAGTATTTT. It translates to CASKKASTDTQYF. Full variable domain (outside the CDR3, taken from reference TRBV19 and TRBJ2-3): DGGITQSPKYLFRKEGQNVTLSCEQNLNHDAMYWYRQDPGQGLRLIYYSQIVNDFQKGDIAEGYSVSREKKESFPLTVTSAQKNPTAFYLCASKKASTDTQYFGPGTRLTVL.

This clone occurred once. The chain uses TRBV7-2 and TRBJ2-3; 8 nucleotides line up with TRBD2. After removal of 5 bases from V and 6 bases from J, the junction contained 13 bases not matched to a gene. Looked up from germline, CDR1 is SGHTA and CDR2 is FQGNSA. The CDR3 runs to 16 residues. The CDR3 region is CASSPRSGRTPDTQYF. The CDR3 DNA is TGTGCCAGCAGCCCCAGGAGCGGGAGAACCCCCGATACGCAGTATTTT.

V is TRBV18 and J is TRBJ2-7; TRBD1 matches at 7 bases. Looked up from germline, CDR1 is KGHSH and CDR2 is LQKENI. With V trimmed by 6 bases and J by 0 bases, 11 bases remained unmatched. The CDR3 sequence is 16 residues long. The CDR3 DNA follows: TGTGCCAGCTCGCCTACGACAGGGTCCTTCTCCTACGAGCAGTACTTC. Encoded protein: CASSPTTGSFSYEQYF. Full variable domain (missing parts from reference TRBV18 and TRBJ2-7): NAGVMQNPRHLVRRRGQEARLRCSPMKGHSHVYWYRQLPEEGLKFMVYLQKENIIDESGMPKERFSAEFPKEGPSILRIQQVVRGDSAAYFCASSPTTGSFSYEQYFGPGTRLTVT.

J is TRBJ2-2 and V is TRBV2, with 10 bases matching TRBD2. The junction had 19 bases not matched to a gene; V was cut back by 8 bases and J by 4 bases. Germline CDR1 is SNHLY and CDR2 is FYNNEI. There are 19 residues in the CDR3. CDR3 residues: CASGTDSRGLAGVTGELFF. CDR3 sequence (DNA): TGTGCCAGCGGGACGGACTCCCGGGGGCTAGCGGGAGTCACCGGGGAGCTGTTTTTT.

The chain is built from TRBV28 and TRBJ1-5; the D is unclear. The V and J ends lost 8 bases and 3 bases respectively, with 8 bases between them. Germline CDR1 MDHEN, CDR2 SYDVKM. The CDR3 consists of 12 residues. CDR3 region: CASPDTNQPQHF. The CDR3 DNA reads TGTGCCAGCCCAGATACCAATCAGCCCCAGCATTTT. The full variable domain, its missing parts supplied by reference TRBV28 and TRBJ1-5, is DVKVTQSSRYLVKRTGEKVFLECVQDMDHENMFWYRQDPGLGLRLIYFSYDVKMKEKGDIPEGYSVSREKKERFSLILESASTNQTSMYLCASPDTNQPQHFGDGTRLSIL.

The chain is built from TRBV5-8 and TRBJ1-6; no firm D call. This CDR3 has 15 residues. CDR1 and CDR2 (germline): SGHTS, YDEGEE. V dropped 4 bases and J dropped 6 bases, with 14 bases sitting between them. CDR3 protein: CASSPTIAPNSPLHF. CDR3 sequence (DNA): TGTGCCAGCAGCCCCACGATCGCTCCTAATTCACCCCTCCACTTT.

The chain links TRBV5-6 to TRBJ2-7; no firm D call. The germline V gene has CDR1 SGHDT and CDR2 YYEEEE. Trimming removed 2 bases from V and 2 bases from J, with 11 bases in between. This CDR3 is built from 14 residues. The CDR3 is CASSFYHIPYEQYF. CDR3 coding DNA: TGTGCCAGCAGCTTTTACCACATCCCCTACGAGCAGTACTTC.

This chain joins TRBV28 and TRBJ1-1; 7 positions agree with TRBD1. With V trimmed by 4 bases and J by 2 bases, 16 bases remained unmatched. The CDR3 totals 18 residues. Germline CDR1 reads MDHEN; CDR2 reads SYDVKM. CDR3: CASSSTGRVGGPNTEAFF. CDR3 sequence (DNA): TGTGCCAGCAGTTCGACAGGGCGGGTCGGGGGGCCCAACACTGAAGCTTTCTTT. The whole variable domain, filled in from reference TRBV28 and TRBJ1-1, reads DVKVTQSSRYLVKRTGEKVFLECVQDMDHENMFWYRQDPGLGLRLIYFSYDVKMKEKGDIPEGYSVSREKKERFSLILESASTNQTSMYLCASSSTGRVGGPNTEAFFGQGTRLTVV.

CDR3 loop: CASRNRDTETQYF. As DNA, the CDR3 is TGTGCCAGCAGAAACCGGGACACAGAGACCCAGTACTTC. V gene TRBV6-5 combines with J gene TRBJ2-5; TRBD1 might be the D (6 bases). The CDR3 has 13 amino acids. Germline CDR1 and CDR2: MNHEY and SVGAGI. V was pared by 6 bases and J by 4 bases, with 12 bases between.

The rearrangement uses TRBV28 and TRBJ1-2; 11 bases match TRBD1. Germline assignment: CDR1 MDHEN and CDR2 SYDVKM. This CDR3 region has 14 residues. Losses at the gene ends were 4 bases for V and 8 bases for J; bases not matched to a gene: 6. The CDR3 DNA reads as TGTGCCAGCAGTTCTGGGACAGGGGGTGGGGGCTACACCTTC. Protein product: CASSSGTGGGGYTF.

In regard to this clone: Different DNA sequences within this sample yield the same CDR3. J is TRBJ2-7 and V is TRBV30; 7 bases agree with TRBD2. This CDR3 has 13 residues. The V and J ends lost 3 bases and 3 bases, in that order; junction bases with no gene match: 5. Germline CDR1 and CDR2: GTSNPN and SVGIG (reference sequence). The CDR3 region is CAWRRGKGYEQYF. The CDR3 DNA is TGTGCCTGGAGGCGGGGGAAGGGCTACGAGCAGTACTTC.

The V call is TRBV15, the J call TRBJ2-5, with 9 nucleotides matching TRBD1. The germline V gene encodes CDR1 LNHNV and CDR2 YYDKDF (reference sequence). J was trimmed by 3 bases and V by 5 bases; bases with no gene match: 7. This CDR3 is built from 15 residues. This chain's CDR3 is CATSFTRDREETQYF. The CDR3 region has the DNA TGTGCCACCAGCTTCACCCGGGACAGGGAAGAGACCCAGTACTTC.

The CDR3 sequence: CASSSGANQPQHF. The CDR3 DNA is TGTGCCAGCAGTTCGGGGGCCAATCAGCCCCAGCATTTT. V is TRBV28 and J is TRBJ1-5; possibly TRBD1 for D (6 bases). V lost 4 bases and J lost 3, with 7 bases in between. CDR1 is MDHEN and CDR2 is SYDVKM in the germline V gene. The CDR3 is 13 amino acids. Drawing the rest from reference TRBV28 and TRBJ1-5, the complete variable domain is DVKVTQSSRYLVKRTGEKVFLECVQDMDHENMFWYRQDPGLGLRLIYFSYDVKMKEKGDIPEGYSVSREKKERFSLILESASTNQTSMYLCASSSGANQPQHFGDGTRLSIL.

The chain uses TRBV18 and TRBJ1-1, with no clear D. Germline V gene data show CDR1 as KGHSH and CDR2 as LQKENI. The CDR3 extends over 14 amino acids. Deletions cut 2 bases from V and 5 bases from J, with 12 bases between. CDR3 DNA: TGTGCCAGCTCACCAGATTGGGGAGAAACTGAAGCTTTCTTT. Its translation: CASSPDWGETEAFF.